This entry concerns a single T cell receptor (beta chain). The germline CDR1 and CDR2 sequences are SGHRS and YFSETQ. V was trimmed by 4 bases and J by 14 bases, leaving 18 bases between them. This CDR3 has 12 residues. The data were produced by immunoSEQ multiplex PCR, yet TCRdb's version contains in-frame clones alone and is incomplete. The table has about 230,000 clones, around 83% seen once; the top ten hold just under 7.5%. This entry comes from a study of blood T cell repertoires in COVID-19. Study background: Some COVID-19 samples were acute and others convalescent; all came from the United States, Italy and Spain. T cells, B-cell-depleted T cells, or PBMCs supplied cDNA or gDNA.

Sequenced material: peripheral blood. This clonotype originated in a woman aged 45-60 years with acute or convalescent COVID-19. This chain connects TRBV5-1 to TRBJ1-2; tentative D call: TRBD1 (5 bases). This CDR3 reads CASSPMGGDATF. The CDR3 bases are TGCGCCAGCAGCCCCATGGGGGGGGACGCTACCTTC. Supplemented by reference TRBV5-1 and TRBJ1-2, the full variable domain reads KAGVTQTPRYLIKTRGQQVTLSCSPISGHRSVSWYQQTPGQGLQFLFEYFSETQRNKGNFPGRFSGRQFSNSRSEMNVSTLELGDSALYLCASSPMGGDATFGSGTRLTVV.